This is a list of T cell receptor beta chains from one sample in a study of persistence of HIV-infected CD4 T cells. These receptors' targets are unknown. Repertoires were generated with immunoSEQ multiplex PCR, while TCRdb's copy carries only in-frame clones and drops some. The sample carries approximately 44,000 clones, around 90% recorded once. Sequencing used CD4+ T cells sorted from PBMCs after roughly 18-hour stimulation, obtained from a patient who received antiretroviral therapy. The receptors were sampled from an adult man with HIV who was CMV-seropositive. The CDR3 runs from the conserved cysteine through the conserved F or W. Each record gives: CDR3 protein, V gene, J gene.

CSASIGQALRSTIYF,TRBV20-1,TRBJ1-3
CAWSAGLSSGNTIYF,TRBV30,TRBJ1-3
CASSPLPGRGQDTEAFF,TRBV18,TRBJ1-1
CASSEGFGRNIQYF,TRBV6-1,TRBJ2-4
CASSPGQLHEKLFF,TRBV7-9,TRBJ1-4
CASSLSGGGPQHF,TRBV19,TRBJ1-5
CASSQDRGLRPQHF,TRBV4-2,TRBJ1-5
CASSDIDREETQYF,TRBV6-1,TRBJ2-5
CASSPQGQGSDTQYF,TRBV11-3,TRBJ2-3
CASSEARGGGEKLFF,TRBV9,TRBJ1-4
CASSPPWGQGSTDTQYF,TRBV7-3,TRBJ2-3